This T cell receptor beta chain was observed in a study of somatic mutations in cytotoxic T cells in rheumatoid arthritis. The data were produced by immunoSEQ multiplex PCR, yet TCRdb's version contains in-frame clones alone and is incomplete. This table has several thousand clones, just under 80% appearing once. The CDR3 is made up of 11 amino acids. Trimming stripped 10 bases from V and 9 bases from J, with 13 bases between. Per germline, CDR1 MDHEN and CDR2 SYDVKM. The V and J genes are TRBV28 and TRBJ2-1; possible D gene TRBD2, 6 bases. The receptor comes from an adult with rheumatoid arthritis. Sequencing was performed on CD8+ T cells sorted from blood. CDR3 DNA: TGTGCCACCCGCGGGGCCCCTGAGCAGTTCTTC. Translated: CATRGAPEQFF.